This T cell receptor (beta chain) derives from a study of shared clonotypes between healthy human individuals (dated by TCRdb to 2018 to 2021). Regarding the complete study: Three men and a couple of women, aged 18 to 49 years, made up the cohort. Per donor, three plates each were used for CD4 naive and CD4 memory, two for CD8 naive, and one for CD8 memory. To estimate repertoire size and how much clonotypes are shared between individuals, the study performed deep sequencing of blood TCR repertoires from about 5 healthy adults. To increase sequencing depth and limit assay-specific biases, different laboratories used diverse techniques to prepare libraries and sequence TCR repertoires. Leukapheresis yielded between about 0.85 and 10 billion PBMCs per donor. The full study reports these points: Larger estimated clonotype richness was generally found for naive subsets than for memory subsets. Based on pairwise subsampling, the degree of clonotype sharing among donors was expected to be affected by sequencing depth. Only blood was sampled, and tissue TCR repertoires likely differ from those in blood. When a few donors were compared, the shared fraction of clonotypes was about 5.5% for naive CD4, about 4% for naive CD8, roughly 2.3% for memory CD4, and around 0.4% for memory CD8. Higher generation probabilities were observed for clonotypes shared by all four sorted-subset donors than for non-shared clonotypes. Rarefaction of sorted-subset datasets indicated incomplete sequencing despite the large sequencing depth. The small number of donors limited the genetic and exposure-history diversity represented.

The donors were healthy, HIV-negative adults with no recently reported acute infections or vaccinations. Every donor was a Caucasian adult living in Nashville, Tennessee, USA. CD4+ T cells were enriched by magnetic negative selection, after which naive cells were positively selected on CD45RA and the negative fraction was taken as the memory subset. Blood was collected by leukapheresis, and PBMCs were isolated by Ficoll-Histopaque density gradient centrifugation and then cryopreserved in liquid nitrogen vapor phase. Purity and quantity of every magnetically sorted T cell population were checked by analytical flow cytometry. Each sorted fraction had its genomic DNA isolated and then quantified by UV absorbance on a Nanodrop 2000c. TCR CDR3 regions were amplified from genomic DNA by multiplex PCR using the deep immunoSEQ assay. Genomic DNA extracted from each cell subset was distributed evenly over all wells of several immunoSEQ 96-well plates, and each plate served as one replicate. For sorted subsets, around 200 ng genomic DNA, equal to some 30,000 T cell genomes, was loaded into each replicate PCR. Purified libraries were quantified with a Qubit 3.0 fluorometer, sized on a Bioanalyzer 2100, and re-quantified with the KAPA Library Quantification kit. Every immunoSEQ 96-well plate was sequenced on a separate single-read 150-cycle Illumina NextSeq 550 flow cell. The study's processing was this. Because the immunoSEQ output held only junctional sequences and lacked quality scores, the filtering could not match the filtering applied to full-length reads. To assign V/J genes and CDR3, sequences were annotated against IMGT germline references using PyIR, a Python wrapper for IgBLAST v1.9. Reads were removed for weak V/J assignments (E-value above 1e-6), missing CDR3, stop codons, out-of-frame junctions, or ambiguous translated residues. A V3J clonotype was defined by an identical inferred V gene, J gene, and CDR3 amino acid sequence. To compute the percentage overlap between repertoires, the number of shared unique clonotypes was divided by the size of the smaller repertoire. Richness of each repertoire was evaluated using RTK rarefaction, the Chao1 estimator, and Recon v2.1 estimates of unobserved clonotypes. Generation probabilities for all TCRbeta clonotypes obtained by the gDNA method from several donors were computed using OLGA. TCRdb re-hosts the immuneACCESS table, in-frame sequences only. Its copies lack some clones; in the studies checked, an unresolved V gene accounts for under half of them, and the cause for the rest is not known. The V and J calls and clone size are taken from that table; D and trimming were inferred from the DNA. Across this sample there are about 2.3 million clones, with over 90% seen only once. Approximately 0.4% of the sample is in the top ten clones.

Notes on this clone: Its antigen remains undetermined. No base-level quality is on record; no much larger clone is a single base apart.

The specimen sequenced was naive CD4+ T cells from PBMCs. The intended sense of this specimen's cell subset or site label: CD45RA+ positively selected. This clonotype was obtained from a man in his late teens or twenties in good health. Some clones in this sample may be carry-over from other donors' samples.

The CDR3 in this case is CASSLSGGRAGELFF. In nucleotides, the sequence is TGTGCCAGCAGCTTATCTGGCGGGAGGGCCGGGGAGCTGTTTTTT. The V and J genes are TRBV7-2 and TRBJ2-2; the junction holds 9 bases that match TRBD2. The CDR3, cysteine through phenylalanine, is 15 amino acids long. Only the CDR3 DNA stays, 45 bases, in frame from base 1. CDR1 and CDR2 were assigned from the germline V gene as SGHTA and FQGNSA. V is cut back by 2 bases and J by 6 bases, with 4 bases in the junction unmatched. With the rest looked up from the reference TRBV7-2 and TRBJ2-2 genes rather than sequenced, the full variable domain is GAGVSQSPSNKVTEKGKDVELRCDPISGHTALYWYRQSLGQGLEFLIYFQGNSAPDKSGLPSDRFSAERTGGSVSTLTIQRTQQEDSAVYLCASSLSGGRAGELFFGEGSRLTVL.